The 27 T cell receptor beta chains reported below all come from one sample, sequenced in a study of blood T cell repertoires in COVID-19. The method was immunoSEQ multiplex PCR; TCRdb's version includes in-frame clones alone and lacks a portion of them. The sample gives tens of thousands of clones, 91% of which show up once; about 1.9% is in the top ten. The source material was peripheral blood. The receptors here all came from a woman aged 45-65 years in a cohort sampled during active COVID-19.

V usage is TRBV20-1 and J usage is TRBJ2-1, with D possibly being TRBD2 (5 bases). The V gene lost 5 bases and the J gene lost 4 bases, with 21 bases spanning the gap. CDR1 is DFQATT and CDR2 is SNEGSKA in the germline V gene (reference sequence). The CDR3 extends over 16 amino acids. The CDR3: CSAGASPERDYNEQFF. CDR3 DNA: TGCAGTGCTGGTGCGTCCCCGGAGAGGGATTACAATGAGCAGTTCTTC.

J is TRBJ1-2 and V is TRBV6-1; tentatively, D is TRBD1 (5 bases). The ends were cut back, 1 base at V and 4 bases at J, with 7 bases in the middle. Germline V gene sequence: CDR1 MNHNS, CDR2 SASEGT. The CDR3 sequence is 13 residues long. Here the CDR3 reads CASSEEGPYGYTF. CDR3 DNA: TGTGCCAGCAGTGAAGAGGGGCCCTATGGCTACACCTTC.

This rearrangement joins TRBV15 to TRBJ2-7; unclear D gene. The CDR3 extends over 13 amino acids. The V end was cut by 3 bases, the J end by 11 bases, with 17 bases between. Germline loops: CDR1 LNHNV, CDR2 YYDKDF (reference sequence). As DNA, the CDR3 is TGTGCCACCAGCAGCGACACCCGTCAGCAGGAGTACTTC. This translates into CATSSDTRQQEYF.

The V call is TRBV3-1 (or the pseudogene TRBV3-2), the J call TRBJ1-2, with 8 bases matching TRBD1. Germline values: CDR1 LGHDT, CDR2 YNNKEL (reference sequence). The CDR3 has 17 residues. Trimming took 4 bases from V and 6 from J; bases not matched to a gene: 16. DNA of the CDR3: TGTGCCAGCAGCCGGACGGGACAGGCCTCTCCCTTACATGGCTACACCTTC. Its protein is CASSRTGQASPLHGYTF.

The CDR3 is CASSEGQHTEAFF. In DNA, the CDR3 is TGTGCCAGCAGCGAAGGACAGCACACTGAAGCTTTCTTT. The rearrangement links TRBV3-1 (or the pseudogene TRBV3-2) to TRBJ1-1, with D possibly matching TRBD1 (6 bases). Trimming stripped 5 bases from V and 3 bases from J, with 10 bases between. The V gene's germline CDR1 is LGHDT and CDR2 YNNKEL (reference sequence). This CDR3 contains 13 residues.

This chain links TRBV12-3 or TRBV12-4 with TRBJ2-7; possibly TRBD2 for D (6 bases). Deletions cut 6 bases from V and 6 bases from J, with 15 bases between. The CDR3 contains 13 residues. In nucleotides, the CDR3 is TGTGCCAGCAGATCAATCCCGGGAGCCGAGCAGTACTTC. Its protein product is CASRSIPGAEQYF.

This clone is medium-sized (0.01 to 0.1%). The genes are TRBV3-1 (or the pseudogene TRBV3-2) and TRBJ2-2, with a weak D call TRBD1 (6 bases). The CDR3 is made up of 14 amino acids. Trimming removed 4 bases at V and 3 bases at J, with 9 bases between. CDR1 and CDR2 from the germline V gene are LGHDT and YNNKEL (reference sequence). CDR3 DNA sequence: TGTGCCAGCAGCCCGGGACAATACACCGGGGAGCTGTTTTTT. Its protein is CASSPGQYTGELFF.

In its sample, this clone was seen once. The chain employs TRBV10-2 and TRBJ1-6, with 8 bases identical to TRBD1. The CDR3 has 15 residues. Losses at the gene ends were 5 bases for V and 7 bases for J; bases not matched to a gene: 7. Looked up from germline, CDR1 is WSHSY and CDR2 is SAAADI. CDR3 amino acids: CASSTQGVRNSPLHF. DNA for the CDR3: TGCGCCAGCAGTACACAGGGGGTGCGCAATTCACCCCTCCACTTT.

The count of this clone is one. This rearrangement joins TRBV12-5 to TRBJ1-5; 7 positions match TRBD1. V lost 8 bases, J lost 7 bases, and 23 bases stayed unmatched. Germline V gene sequence: CDR1 LGHNT, CDR2 FRNRAP. The CDR3 has 18 residues. CDR3 sequence (DNA): TGTGCTAGTTCTTTCTTACCCGTCAACAGGGGATTAGGACAGCCCCAGCATTTT. It specifies CASSFLPVNRGLGQPQHF.

The CDR3 region is CASSDRINTEAFF. The DNA of the CDR3 is TGTGCCAGCAGTGACAGGATTAACACTGAAGCTTTCTTT. V and J are TRBV6-1 and TRBJ1-1; D is undetermined. CDR1 and CDR2 (germline): MNHNS, SASEGT. The V end lost 3 bases, the J end lost 2 bases, and 7 bases lay between the germline ends. The CDR3 has 13 residues.

The chain is built from TRBV2 and TRBJ2-7; TRBD2 aligns across 12 bases. Germline-derived CDR1 and CDR2 are SNHLY and FYNNEI. This CDR3 comprises 16 residues. V was pared by 6 bases and J by 1 base, with 7 bases of the junction left unmatched. The CDR3 coding sequence is TGTGCCAGCAGCCCTCGGACTAGCGGGGCATCCTACGAGCAGTACTTC. Translating it yields CASSPRTSGASYEQYF. The full variable domain, with the rest looked up from reference TRBV2 and TRBJ2-7, is EPEVTQTPSHQVTQMGQEVILRCVPISNHLYFYWYRQILGQKVEFLVSFYNNEISEKSEIFDDQFSVERPDGSNFTLKIRSTKLEDSAMYFCASSPRTSGASYEQYFGPGTRLTVT.

This chain joins TRBV4-1 and TRBJ1-5, with D uncertain. CDR3 length: 17 residues. The V end lost 0 bases, the J end lost 0 bases, and 12 bases lay between the germline ends. CDR1 is MGHRA and CDR2 is YSYEKL in the germline V gene. CDR3 nucleotide sequence: TGCGCCAGCAGCCAAGATGCCCGGGTATATAGCAATCAGCCCCAGCATTTT. Translation gives CASSQDARVYSNQPQHF.

In this sample, this clone turned up once. This sequence joins TRBV4-1 and TRBJ1-3, with D possibly TRBD1 on 6 matching bases. V was cut by 4 bases and J by 0 bases, with 19 bases left in between. The CDR3 runs to 18 residues. CDR1 is MGHRA and CDR2 is YSYEKL in the germline V gene. The DNA for the CDR3 is TGCGCCAGCAGCCGAGAGCCCCCGACAGGAAACTCTGGAAACACCATATATTTT. Translated: CASSREPPTGNSGNTIYF.

The CDR3 nucleotides are TGTGCCAGCAGCCCAGGGACAGGGGCGGGCACAGATACGCAGTATTTT. Encoded protein: CASSPGTGAGTDTQYF. This chain connects TRBV11-3 to TRBJ2-3; 10 bases are shared with TRBD1. The CDR3 covers 16 residues. V gave up 5 bases and J gave up 1 base; unmatched junction bases: 6. Germline CDR1 reads SGHNT; CDR2 reads YENEEA.

The chain is built from TRBV4-1 and TRBJ2-2, with TRBD1 as a possible D gene (6 bases). Deletions cut 6 bases from V and 6 bases from J, with 14 bases between. The CDR3 sequence is 14 residues long. Germline CDR1 is MGHRA and CDR2 is YSYEKL. For the CDR3, the DNA is TGCGCCAGCAGATCACAGGGTTCAGCCGGGGAGCTGTTTTTT. Its protein product is CASRSQGSAGELFF.

The V gene is TRBV20-1, the J gene TRBJ2-4; 10 bases map to TRBD2. With V trimmed by 3 bases and J by 7 bases, 3 bases remained unmatched. This CDR3 comprises 13 residues. In germline, CDR1 is DFQATT, CDR2 SNEGSKA (reference sequence). The CDR3 spells CSASTSGMNIQYF. CDR3 DNA sequence: TGCAGTGCTAGTACTAGCGGGATGAACATTCAGTACTTC.

This chain joins TRBV5-4 and TRBJ2-7; 11 bases fit TRBD2. The CDR3 is made up of 18 amino acids. Trimming removed 0 bases from V and 3 bases from J; junction bases left unmatched: 11. CDR1 is SGHNT and CDR2 is YYREEE in the germline V gene (reference sequence). CDR3 protein: CASSLGLAGRSGDYEQYF. CDR3 nucleotide sequence: TGTGCCAGCAGCTTGGGACTAGCGGGGAGGTCAGGGGACTACGAGCAGTACTTC.

V gene TRBV5-6 combines with J gene TRBJ1-4; 7 nucleotides match TRBD1. The germline CDR1 and CDR2 sequences are SGHDT and YYEEEE. The CDR3 is made up of 16 amino acids. V was pared by 5 bases and J by 8 bases, with 15 bases of the junction left unmatched. CDR3 nucleotides: TGTGCCAGCAGTCGACAGGGATTGAGCCCAGGGGAAAAACTGTTTTTT. Protein product: CASSRQGLSPGEKLFF.

The chain carries TRBV28 and TRBJ2-7; D gene ambiguous. There are 13 residues in the CDR3. Per the germline V gene, CDR1 is MDHEN and CDR2 is SYDVKM. V lost 3 bases, J lost 1 base, and 7 bases lay in between. Here the CDR3 reads CASSFSISYEQYF. As DNA, the CDR3 is TGTGCCAGCAGTTTTAGTATATCCTACGAGCAGTACTTC.

The genes are TRBV19 and TRBJ2-1; maybe TRBD1 (6 bases). The ends were cut back, 6 bases at V and 8 bases at J, with 11 bases in the middle. Germline CDR1 reads LNHDA; CDR2 reads SQIVND (reference sequence). This CDR3 spans 12 amino acids. Here the CDR3 reads CASSSRGYEQFF. The CDR3 bases are TGTGCCAGTAGCTCGAGGGGGTATGAGCAGTTCTTC.

The chain uses TRBV3-1 (or the pseudogene TRBV3-2) and TRBJ2-5, with 7 bases aligning to TRBD2. This CDR3 region has 16 residues. Germline CDR1 reads LGHDT; CDR2 reads YNNKEL (reference sequence). Losses at the gene ends were 0 bases for V and 0 bases for J; bases not matched to a gene: 4. The CDR3 sequence is CASSQEQGGYQETQYF. The CDR3 region has the DNA TGTGCCAGCAGCCAAGAGCAGGGAGGGTACCAAGAGACCCAGTACTTC.

This clone came up once. This sequence joins TRBV6-5 and TRBJ2-7, with TRBD1 matching 7 bases. In germline, CDR1 is MNHEY, CDR2 SVGAGI. V gave up 5 bases and J gave up 2 bases; unmatched junction bases: 9. CDR3 length equals 15 residues. The CDR3 spells CASSPTQGPTYEQYF. The DNA of the CDR3 is TGTGCCAGCAGTCCTACACAGGGGCCGACCTACGAGCAGTACTTC.

The chain joins TRBV6-5 to TRBJ2-1; 8 nucleotides match TRBD1. The germline V gene has CDR1 MNHEY and CDR2 SVGAGI. The CDR3 sequence is 15 residues long. Trimming at V came to 7 bases and at J to 9 bases, leaving 14 bases not matched to a gene. The CDR3 DNA sequence: TGTGCCAGCACCTCCGTTCAGGGGGCGCTCGGTGAGCAGTTCTTC. Translating it yields CASTSVQGALGEQFF.

This chain connects TRBV5-6 to TRBJ2-4; tentative D call: TRBD2 (5 bases). V was clipped by 1 base and J by 0 bases, with 17 bases between them. Germline-derived CDR1 and CDR2 are SGHDT and YYEEEE. The CDR3 runs 18 residues. The CDR3 DNA reads as TGTGCCAGCAGCTTGAGGGTAGGGAGCCCCCCAGCCAAAAACATTCAGTACTTC. Its protein is CASSLRVGSPPAKNIQYF.

The genes are TRBV6-5 and TRBJ1-2, with D maybe TRBD1 (6 bases). Germline values: CDR1 MNHEY, CDR2 SVGAGI. V was cut by 6 bases and J by 0 bases, with 14 bases left in between. This CDR3 has 15 amino acids. CDR3: CASRVADRSNYGYTF. DNA of the CDR3: TGTGCCAGCAGGGTTGCAGACAGGTCTAACTATGGCTACACCTTC.

This chain uses TRBV10-2 with TRBJ2-3, with D tentatively TRBD2 (6 bases). Trimming cost V 7 bases and J 6 bases, with 20 bases left between them. Germline CDR1 WSHSY, CDR2 SAAADI. CDR3 length: 15 amino acids. CDR3 residues: CASKSGDSLGDTQYF. The CDR3 DNA reads TGCGCCAGCAAATCCGGGGACTCCCTTGGCGATACGCAGTATTTT.

V usage is TRBV5-4 and J usage is TRBJ1-2; D is unresolved. The CDR3 runs to 15 residues. From germline, CDR1 is SGHNT and CDR2 YYREEE (reference sequence). V lost 3 bases to trimming and J lost 2 bases, with 14 bases between them. CDR3 residues: CASSSPSPGNYGYTF. The DNA of the CDR3 is TGTGCCAGCAGCTCCCCCTCTCCCGGGAACTATGGCTACACCTTC.